Each of the 21 T cell receptor beta chains below was sequenced from the same sample in a study of cytotoxic CD8 clonotypes in ibrutinib-treated CLL. Repertoires were generated with immunoSEQ multiplex PCR, while TCRdb's copy carries only in-frame clones and drops some. The sample has roughly 150,000 clones; roughly four fifths are singletons. The sequences come from PBMCs, collected after 24 months of ibrutinib treatment. The source of these receptors is a human donor with chronic lymphocytic leukemia.

This chain uses TRBV9 with TRBJ2-5; 9 bases agree with TRBD2. V dropped 0 bases and J dropped 4; count of bases not matched to a gene: 7. This CDR3 is 16 amino acids long. Germline CDR1 SGDLS, CDR2 YYNGEE. The CDR3 coding sequence is TGTGCCAGCAGCGTAGAAGGCGGGAGGGCCGCAGAGACCCAGTACTTC. As protein: CASSVEGGRAAETQYF.

This chain joins TRBV29-1 and TRBJ1-2; a possible D gene is TRBD1 (6 bases). Germline assignment: CDR1 SQVTM and CDR2 ANQGSEA. The CDR3 is 13 residues long. Trimming pared 7 bases from V and 8 bases from J, leaving 20 bases between. DNA for the CDR3: TGCAGCGCGGACAGAACGTTGGTAGGCGGCTACACCTTC. Amino acid sequence: CSADRTLVGGYTF.

The V and J genes are TRBV6-5 and TRBJ1-1, with TRBD1 matching 9 bases. V was clipped by 10 bases and J by 6 bases; unmatched bases: 9. The germline CDR1 and CDR2 sequences are MNHEY and SVGAGI. This CDR3 is 13 amino acids long. CDR3 in amino acids: CATTGQGRAEAFF. DNA for the CDR3: TGTGCCACCACCGGACAGGGGCGGGCTGAAGCTTTCTTT.

V and J are TRBV5-1 and TRBJ1-6; D is perhaps TRBD1 (5 bases). Trimming cost V 2 bases and J 8 bases, with 23 bases left between them. CDR1 SGHRS and CDR2 YFSETQ come from the germline V gene. The CDR3 covers 18 residues. The CDR3 region is CASSFVTGYWGNDSPLHF. CDR3 bases: TGCGCCAGCAGCTTCGTTACGGGGTATTGGGGGAACGATTCACCCCTCCACTTT.

This clone is a singleton in its sample. The chain combines TRBV5-6 with TRBJ1-2, with D perhaps matching TRBD1 (5 bases). V was pared by 4 bases and J by 4 bases, with 17 bases between. CDR1 and CDR2 (germline): SGHDT, YYEEEE. This CDR3 is 15 amino acids long. The CDR3 region is CASSGRDAALYGYTF. The CDR3 DNA reads as TGTGCCAGCAGCGGCCGGGACGCAGCACTCTATGGCTACACCTTC.

The chain joins TRBV19 to TRBJ1-5, with a weak D call TRBD1 (6 bases). Trimming removed 6 bases from V and 1 base from J, with 10 bases in between. Germline assignment: CDR1 LNHDA and CDR2 SQIVND (reference sequence). The CDR3 extends over 14 amino acids. CDR3 protein: CASRDTGSNQPQHF. The DNA of the CDR3 is TGTGCCAGTAGGGATACAGGGAGCAATCAGCCCCAGCATTTT.

J is TRBJ1-4 and V is TRBV7-2; D unresolved. This CDR3 has 14 amino acids. Trimming took off 7 bases at V and 0 bases at J, with 9 bases between the two ends. Germline V gene data show CDR1 as SGHTA and CDR2 as FQGNSA. The CDR3 DNA reads as TGTGCCAGCAAGGAGAGACCAACTAATGAAAAACTGTTTTTT. This codes for CASKERPTNEKLFF.

In nucleotides, the CDR3 is TGTGCCAGCAGTCACAGGTTCTCCGGGGAGCTGTTTTTT. This gives the protein CASSHRFSGELFF. This chain joins TRBV2 and TRBJ2-2; a weak D match, TRBD1 (5 bases). The CDR3 spans 13 residues. Germline V gene lookup returns CDR1 SNHLY and CDR2 FYNNEI. The ends were cut back, 5 bases at V and 6 bases at J, with 10 bases in the middle.

This chain links TRBV2 with TRBJ1-1, with TRBD1 identical over 7 bases. V was pared by 6 bases and J by 4 bases, with 11 bases of the junction left unmatched. The CDR3 spans 15 residues. CDR1 and CDR2 from the germline V gene are SNHLY and FYNNEI. This CDR3 is CASRSQRQGATEAFF. The DNA of the CDR3 is TGTGCCAGCAGGAGCCAAAGACAGGGCGCCACTGAAGCTTTCTTT.

This clone was seen many times. V and J are TRBV6-5 and TRBJ2-2, with 8 bases fitting TRBD1. Per the germline V gene, CDR1 is MNHEY and CDR2 is SVGAGI. This CDR3 is 14 amino acids long. Trimming removed 6 bases from V and 5 bases from J; junction bases left unmatched: 5. As DNA, the CDR3 is TGTGCCAGCAGCTCGCAGGGGGCGACCGGGGAGCTGTTTTTT. It codes for CASSSQGATGELFF.

The chain has TRBV6-5 and TRBJ2-1; TRBD2 might be the D (7 bases). V lost 7 bases to trimming and J lost 7 bases, with 17 bases between them. CDR1 is MNHEY and CDR2 is SVGAGI in the germline V gene. This CDR3 region has 14 residues. CDR3 DNA: TGTGCCAGCACCCGCGGGGGCTCAATGAATGAGCAGTTCTTC. Translation: CASTRGGSMNEQFF.

The chain recombines TRBV7-3 with TRBJ2-1; D might be TRBD1 (5 bases). The CDR3 contains 15 residues. Germline loops: CDR1 SGHTA, CDR2 FQGTGA. V lost 6 bases and J lost 4, with 16 bases in between. Written as DNA, the CDR3 is TGTGCCAGCAGTACTTACTCGCAGGGATACAATGAGCAGTTCTTC. This sequence encodes CASSTYSQGYNEQFF. The full variable domain, in which reference TRBV7-3 and TRBJ2-1 provide the parts outside the CDR3, is GAGVSQTPSNKVTEKGKYVELRCDPISGHTALYWYRQSLGQGPEFLIYFQGTGAADDSGLPNDRFFAVRPEGSVSTLKIQRTERGDSAVYLCASSTYSQGYNEQFFGPGTRLTVL.

This chain joins TRBV7-3 and TRBJ2-1; D call uncertain. The V end was cut by 0 bases, the J end by 9 bases, with 6 bases between. Germline lookup yields CDR1 SGHTA and CDR2 FQGTGA. CDR3 size: 12 residues. This CDR3 is CASSLTSGEQFF. The CDR3 DNA sequence: TGTGCCAGCAGCTTAACGTCCGGTGAGCAGTTCTTC. The variable domain in full, with the rest retrieved from reference TRBV7-3 and TRBJ2-1, is GAGVSQTPSNKVTEKGKYVELRCDPISGHTALYWYRQSLGQGPEFLIYFQGTGAADDSGLPNDRFFAVRPEGSVSTLKIQRTERGDSAVYLCASSLTSGEQFFGPGTRLTVL.

This clone was observed a few times. The rearrangement links TRBV10-3 to TRBJ1-5; D not certain. CDR1 is ENHRY and CDR2 is SYGVKD in the germline V gene. This CDR3 has 13 amino acids. V lost 7 bases and J lost 3, with 10 bases in between. The CDR3: CAITGQINQPQHF. Written as DNA, the CDR3 is TGTGCCATCACCGGGCAAATCAATCAGCCCCAGCATTTT.

V gene TRBV4-2 combines with J gene TRBJ2-3; TRBD2 agrees at 16 bases. CDR3 length: 16 residues. Germline trimming cut 2 bases from V and 7 bases from J; bases unmatched to any gene: 3. CDR1 LGHNA and CDR2 YNFKEQ come from the germline V gene. The CDR3 loop reads CASSQPGLAGGHTQYF. The CDR3 DNA sequence: TGTGCCAGCAGCCAACCGGGACTAGCGGGAGGGCATACGCAGTATTTT.

The rearrangement uses TRBV2 and TRBJ1-1, with 10 positions matching TRBD1. Trimming removed 6 bases from V and 4 bases from J; junction bases left unmatched: 11. The length of the CDR3 is 16 residues. Germline loops: CDR1 SNHLY, CDR2 FYNNEI. The CDR3 spells CASSADRGRSGTEAFF. CDR3 nucleotides: TGTGCCAGCAGCGCCGACAGGGGGCGATCGGGCACTGAAGCTTTCTTT.

The chain employs TRBV18 and TRBJ2-7; TRBD2 is a possible D gene (6 bases). Germline CDR1 reads KGHSH; CDR2 reads LQKENI. The CDR3 extends over 14 amino acids. V was trimmed by 2 bases and J by 3 bases, leaving 11 bases between them. The CDR3 region has the DNA TGTGCCAGCTCACCAGGCGGGATGAACTACGAGCAGTACTTC. Encoded protein: CASSPGGMNYEQYF.

There are a few counts of this clone. The chain recombines TRBV6-1 with TRBJ1-2, with no clear D. Germline CDR1 reads MNHNS; CDR2 reads SASEGT. The CDR3 runs to 14 residues. The V end was cut by 7 bases, the J end by 7 bases, with 19 bases between. CDR3 region: CASNLERVGGGYTF. The CDR3 DNA follows: TGTGCCAGCAACCTTGAGCGGGTCGGAGGTGGCTACACCTTC.

This clone was observed a single time. This sequence joins TRBV7-3 and TRBJ1-1, with D hard to call. Germline lookup yields CDR1 SGHTA and CDR2 FQGTGA. The ends were cut back, 2 bases at V and 4 bases at J, with 14 bases in the middle. CDR3 length equals 15 residues. Here the CDR3 DNA reads TGTGCCAGCAGCTTATCCTTTGGAGGAGTCACTGAAGCTTTCTTT. Translating gives CASSLSFGGVTEAFF.

The CDR3 protein is CASSWGARDIQYF. DNA of the CDR3: TGTGCCAGCAGCTGGGGCGCCAGGGACATTCAGTACTTC. The chain couples TRBV7-2 to TRBJ2-4; D might be TRBD1 (5 bases). Trimming shortened V by 4 bases and J by 8 bases, and 12 bases separated the two germline ends. Germline values: CDR1 SGHTA, CDR2 FQGNSA. This CDR3 has 13 residues.

V is TRBV19 and J is TRBJ1-4; D is uncertain. The CDR3 length is 14 residues. Germline V gene sequence: CDR1 LNHDA, CDR2 SQIVND (reference sequence). The CDR3: CASHSGTVNEKLFF. CDR3 DNA: TGTGCTTCACATTCCGGAACCGTAAATGAAAAACTGTTTTTT.